Sequencing of this TCR beta chain was carried out in a study of cytomegalovirus exposure and HLA in healthy donors. Vbeta (60) and Jbeta (13) primers were used in the PCR. Sequenced by immunoSEQ multiplex PCR; TCRdb stores in-frame clones only, minus some. The table records around 140,000 clones, 60% to 80% of them present only once. From germline, CDR1 is SEHNR and CDR2 FQNEAQ (reference sequence). The CDR3 consists of 13 residues. J lost 6 bases, V lost 5 bases, and 3 bases had no gene match. With regard to this clone: Antigen specificity is unknown.

Findings of the study overall: In an earlier analysis, most TCR beta V segments were productive about 87% or about 30% of the time. TCR beta sequences reportedly predicted most subjects' HLA-A and HLA-B alleles accurately. The investigators catalogued 150 to 200 TCR beta chains as cytomegalovirus-associated.

This TCR came from a male donor in good health and CMV-seronegative. V gene TRBV7-9 combines with J gene TRBJ1-5, with TRBD1 matching over 8 bases. The sequenced sample consisted of PBMCs. CDR3: CASSPTGAQPQHF. Written as DNA, the CDR3 is TGTGCCAGCAGCCCGACAGGGGCTCAGCCCCAGCATTTT.